This T cell receptor beta chain was recovered during a study of T-cell memory formation after mild COVID-19. Study findings and constraints: Mainly in CM and EM were contracting CD4+ clones; CD8+ were in EMRA. Clones that shrank (day 15 to 85) were balanced CD4/CD8, whereas later expanders leaned CD4+.

TCRdb used MiXCR to reprocess the 5' RACE reads, holding one entry per CDR3 protein. The sample contains roughly 260,000 distinct CDR3 sequences, 16% of which appear only once. Germline loops: CDR1 MNHEY, CDR2 SVGEGT. V shed 5 bases and J 3 bases; nucleotides not matched to a gene: 9. This CDR3 has 15 residues. This clonotype appeared a few times. Its specificity is not known. The V gene is TRBV6-2 or TRBV6-3, the J gene TRBJ1-2; 7 bases fit TRBD1. The TCR comes from a man aged 18 to 29 who had mild COVID-19 (a few samples of this study predate the infection). Cell type and time point are not known. Material for sequencing was PBMCs or a T cell subset sorted from them (not recorded which). CDR3 residues: CASSRHRTGDYGYTF. DNA for the CDR3: TGTGCCAGCAGTCGCCACCGTACAGGGGACTATGGCTACACCTTC.